One and the same sample provided the 10 T cell receptor beta chains below, sequenced in a study of T cells after yellow fever vaccination. TCRdb re-called the 5' RACE reads through MiXCR, storing one row per CDR3 protein. The repertoire holds 400,000 or so distinct CDR3 sequences, around 10% seen once, with less than 20% in the top ten. The material was PBMCs, obtained on the day of the first yellow fever vaccination. The receptors stem from a man aged 18 to 29 who received the YFV17D yellow fever vaccine.

This chain uses TRBV5-1 with TRBJ2-7; 7 bases match TRBD2. CDR1 and CDR2 from the germline V gene are SGHRS and YFSETQ. The trim removed 4 bases at V and 3 bases at J, leaving 4 bases unmatched. The CDR3 is 13 residues long. The CDR3 nucleotides read TGCGCCAGCAGCGGGTTAGCGGGCTACGAGCAGTACTTC. Its translation: CASSGLAGYEQYF.

This clonotype showed up just a few times. The chain carries TRBV18 and TRBJ1-4; 9 bases align to TRBD1. The V segment lost 4 bases and the J segment 6 bases; nucleotides outside the gene matches: 0. Germline CDR1 is KGHSH and CDR2 is LQKENI. This CDR3 has 13 amino acids. CDR3 nucleotides: TGTGCCAGCTCACGGGACAGGGATGAAAAACTGTTTTTT. This translates into CASSRDRDEKLFF. The full variable domain, with the rest looked up from reference TRBV18 and TRBJ1-4, is NAGVMQNPRHLVRRRGQEARLRCSPMKGHSHVYWYRQLPEEGLKFMVYLQKENIIDESGMPKERFSAEFPKEGPSILRIQQVVRGDSAAYFCASSRDRDEKLFFGSGTQLSVL.

At least ten counts were recorded for this clonotype. This chain connects TRBV7-2 to TRBJ1-6, with D unresolved. V shed 5 bases and J shed 10 bases, with 15 bases lying between them. Germline V gene lookup returns CDR1 SGHTA and CDR2 FQGNSA. The CDR3 has 14 amino acids. The CDR3 bases are TGTGCCAGCAGCCCTTCGCCCGAGTGGTCACCCCTCCACTTT. Translating gives CASSPSPEWSPLHF.

This clonotype was seen a handful of times. This sequence joins TRBV5-1 and TRBJ1-5, with 7 nucleotides matching TRBD1. The CDR3 loop spans 15 amino acids. V lost 3 bases and J lost 7; bases outside the gene matches: 10. Germline-derived CDR1 and CDR2 are SGHRS and YFSETQ. The chain's CDR3 is CASSWGTGADQPQHF. The CDR3, as DNA: TGCGCCAGCAGCTGGGGAACAGGGGCAGACCAGCCCCAGCATTTT.

The V and J genes are TRBV27 and TRBJ2-3; 8 bases fit TRBD1. Germline loops: CDR1 MNHEY, CDR2 SMNVEV (reference sequence). This CDR3 has 15 amino acids. Trimming cost V 3 bases and J 8 bases; bases outside gene matches: 10. The CDR3 DNA sequence: TGTGCCAGCAGTTTGGGACAGGCCCCCACCGGTACGCAGTATTTT. This encodes CASSLGQAPTGTQYF.

This clonotype was counted at least ten times. The genes are TRBV7-8 and TRBJ2-1, with 11 nucleotides matching TRBD2. The J segment lost 7 bases and the V segment lost 5 bases, leaving 10 bases of the junction unmatched. This CDR3 region has 16 residues. Germline V gives CDR1 SGHVS, CDR2 FQNEAQ. The CDR3 region is CASSVLAGVDRNEQFF. DNA of the CDR3: TGTGCCAGCAGCGTACTAGCGGGGGTCGACAGGAATGAGCAGTTCTTC.

There are many counts of this clonotype. The V call is TRBV12-3 or TRBV12-4, the J call TRBJ2-5; possibly TRBD1 for D (6 bases). This CDR3 is built from 12 residues. Trimming stripped 7 bases from V and 1 base from J, with 7 bases between. The CDR3 spells CASTGAQETQYF. The CDR3 DNA is TGTGCCAGCACAGGGGCCCAAGAGACCCAGTACTTC.

The J gene is TRBJ2-5, the V gene TRBV24-1; unclear D gene. The CDR3 runs 18 residues. Germline lookup yields CDR1 KGHDR and CDR2 SFDVKD. Trimming pared 2 bases from V and 0 bases from J, leaving 18 bases between. CDR3 sequence: CATSDSFEKNRYQETQYF. CDR3 DNA sequence: TGTGCCACCAGTGATTCGTTCGAAAAGAACCGGTACCAAGAGACCCAGTACTTC.

V gene TRBV7-6 combines with J gene TRBJ2-3; a possible D gene is TRBD2 (6 bases). V dropped 4 bases and J dropped 2 bases, with 22 bases sitting between them. The germline gives CDR1 SGHVS, CDR2 FNYEAQ. The CDR3 is 18 amino acids. CDR3 in amino acids: CASSWSKRRGSITDTQYF. The CDR3 DNA reads TGTGCCAGCAGCTGGTCTAAGCGGCGGGGTTCTATCACAGATACGCAGTATTTT.

The V call is TRBV10-2, the J call TRBJ2-7, with TRBD2 identical over 7 bases. The CDR3 runs to 14 residues. CDR1 and CDR2 from the germline V gene are WSHSY and SAAADI. Trimming cost V 8 bases and J 2 bases; bases outside gene matches: 9. CDR3: CASGSRGTTYEQYF. The CDR3 DNA sequence: TGCGCCAGCGGATCACGGGGGACTACCTACGAGCAGTACTTC.